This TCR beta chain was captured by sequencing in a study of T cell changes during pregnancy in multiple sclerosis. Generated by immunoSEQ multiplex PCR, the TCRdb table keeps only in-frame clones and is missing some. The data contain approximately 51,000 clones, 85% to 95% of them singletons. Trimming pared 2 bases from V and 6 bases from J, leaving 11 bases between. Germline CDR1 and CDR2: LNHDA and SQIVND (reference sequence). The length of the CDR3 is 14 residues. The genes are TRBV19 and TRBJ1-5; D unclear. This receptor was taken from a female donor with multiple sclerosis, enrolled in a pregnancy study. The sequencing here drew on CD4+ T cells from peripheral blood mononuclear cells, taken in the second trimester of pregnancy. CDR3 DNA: TGTGCCAGTAGTATATTTAGAGGCGGTCAGCCCCAGCATTTT. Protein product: CASSIFRGGQPQHF. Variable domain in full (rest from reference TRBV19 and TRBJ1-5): DGGITQSPKYLFRKEGQNVTLSCEQNLNHDAMYWYRQDPGQGLRLIYYSQIVNDFQKGDIAEGYSVSREKKESFPLTVTSAQKNPTAFYLCASSIFRGGQPQHFGDGTRLSIL.